This T cell receptor beta chain emerged from a study of beta chain features in type 1 diabetes. Overall study context: Approximately 100 million sorted cells were examined across all samples.

Sequencing targeted expressed TCRB transcripts, as all isolated RNA had been reverse transcribed. The repertoire was sequenced with immunoSEQ multiplex PCR; TCRdb's copy has only in-frame clones and lacks some. The data contain about 160,000 clones, approximately 7.8% of them seen just once; the ten biggest clones take up 0.94%. Regarding the study as a whole: Patients' naive, central memory and regulatory TCRB repertoires appeared more alike than those of healthy donors. Among all four CD4+ subsets, Type 1 diabetes patients had TCRB CDR3s that were moderately but significantly shorter.

The germline CDR1 and CDR2 sequences are MDHEN and SYDVKM. This CDR3 has 17 residues. V was pared by 5 bases and J by 9 bases, with 11 bases of the junction left unmatched. Every single donor gave one heparinised blood draw, and these averaged about 110 mL. Populations obtained by sorting all exceeded 98% purity. Remarks on this clone: What it recognizes is unknown.

The receptor's source is a woman aged 40 to 50 with type 1 diabetes. The chain employs TRBV28 and TRBJ2-1, with 15 positions matching TRBD2. Sequenced sample: central memory CD4+ T cells from blood. The CDR3 DNA follows: TGTGCCAGCAGTCTCGGACTAGCGGGAGGGCGGGGAGGTGAGCAGTTCTTC. Translating it yields CASSLGLAGGRGGEQFF. The variable domain in full, completed from reference TRBV28 and TRBJ2-1, reads DVKVTQSSRYLVKRTGEKVFLECVQDMDHENMFWYRQDPGLGLRLIYFSYDVKMKEKGDIPEGYSVSREKKERFSLILESASTNQTSMYLCASSLGLAGGRGGEQFFGPGTRLTVL.